What follows are 14 T cell receptor beta chains derived from one specimen sequenced in a study of Ad26.COV2.S vaccination and SARS-CoV-2 variants. Treatment indicated: about 20 received Ad26.COV2.S at low or high dose, single or two shots; five or six received placebo; per-sample allocation not given. Sample collection was performed on day 63 after the first vaccine or placebo injection. The method was immunoSEQ multiplex PCR; TCRdb's version includes in-frame clones alone and lacks a portion of them. In the table there are some 400,000 clones, 89% of which are singletons. The specimen was peripheral blood, collected in a trial of Ad26.COV2.S vaccine versus placebo. Receptor source: a person aged 18 to 59 who received the Ad26.COV2.S COVID-19 vaccine or a placebo.

This sequence joins TRBV7-2 and TRBJ1-1, with 8 bases identical to TRBD1. Trimming removed 5 bases from V and 1 base from J; junction bases left unmatched: 3. Germline values: CDR1 SGHTA, CDR2 FQGNSA. This CDR3 comprises 14 residues. The CDR3 here is CASSPGQGNTEAFF. The CDR3 DNA reads as TGTGCCAGCAGCCCCGGACAGGGGAACACTGAAGCTTTCTTT.

The chain joins TRBV30 to TRBJ2-2; 7 bases are shared with TRBD1. The CDR3 runs 18 residues. Germline lookup yields CDR1 GTSNPN and CDR2 SVGIG (reference sequence). V shed 3 bases and J 2 bases; nucleotides not matched to a gene: 15. The CDR3 loop is CAWRQGPTGRFNTGELFF. CDR3 nucleotides: TGTGCCTGGAGACAGGGGCCCACAGGTAGATTCAACACCGGGGAGCTGTTTTTT.

V gene TRBV7-8 combines with J gene TRBJ2-1; TRBD2 agrees at 9 bases. Per germline, CDR1 SGHVS and CDR2 FQNEAQ. V lost 2 bases, J lost 2 bases, and 4 bases stayed unmatched. The CDR3 contains 16 residues. Written as DNA, the CDR3 is TGTGCCAGCAGCTTACGACTAGCGGATACCTACAATGAGCAGTTCTTC. Residues: CASSLRLADTYNEQFF.

The chain combines TRBV27 with TRBJ2-2; D is ambiguous. The CDR3 is made up of 12 amino acids. Trimming removed 6 bases from V and 5 bases from J, with 7 bases in between. Germline CDR1 is MNHEY and CDR2 is SMNVEV (reference sequence). The CDR3 here is CASRHLTGELFF. CDR3 bases: TGTGCCAGCAGACACCTTACCGGGGAGCTGTTTTTT.

A single count supports this clone. The chain recombines TRBV5-6 with TRBJ2-2; the D is unclear. V lost 0 bases to trimming and J lost 6 bases, with 15 bases between them. The CDR3 consists of 16 residues. Per the germline V gene, CDR1 is SGHDT and CDR2 is YYEEEE. The CDR3 DNA reads TGTGCCAGCAGCTTGGGGGTTAGCTATCCCCCCGGGGAGCTGTTTTTT. Translating gives CASSLGVSYPPGELFF.

This clone was detected only once. This rearrangement joins TRBV19 to TRBJ1-6, with D possibly matching TRBD1 (6 bases). Germline-derived CDR1 and CDR2 are LNHDA and SQIVND (reference sequence). The V and J ends lost 7 bases and 10 bases respectively, with 23 bases between them. The CDR3 length is 16 residues. CDR3: CASTPNPQGRGSPLHF. Written as DNA, the CDR3 is TGTGCCAGTACCCCGAACCCGCAGGGGAGAGGCTCACCCCTCCACTTT.

J is TRBJ1-1 and V is TRBV5-1; D is perhaps TRBD1 (6 bases). CDR1 and CDR2 (germline): SGHRS, YFSETQ. V was shortened by 7 bases and J by 0 bases, with 16 bases between the two germline ends. CDR3 length equals 15 residues. Here the CDR3 DNA reads TGCGCCAGCTGCGCAGGGGATAACCTGAACACTGAAGCTTTCTTT. Translation gives CASCAGDNLNTEAFF.

Only one count was recorded for this clone. The chain links TRBV24-1 to TRBJ1-5, with 9 bases identical to TRBD1. This CDR3 spans 16 amino acids. Germline assignment: CDR1 KGHDR and CDR2 SFDVKD. Trimming cost V 7 bases and J 6 bases; bases outside gene matches: 12. In DNA, the CDR3 is TGTGCCACCAGCCATGGGGGGACAGGGTTTAGTCAGCCCCAGCATTTT. Its protein is CATSHGGTGFSQPQHF.

The V call is TRBV7-2, the J call TRBJ2-1, with D unresolved. The CDR3 is 14 residues long. Trimming left V 1 base short and J 7 bases short, with 11 bases between. Per germline, CDR1 SGHTA and CDR2 FQGNSA. CDR3 sequence (DNA): TGTGCCAGCAGCTTAGGTGTTCTGGGGAATGAGCAGTTCTTC. Amino acids: CASSLGVLGNEQFF.

This clone has a single count. This rearrangement joins TRBV3-1 (or the pseudogene TRBV3-2) to TRBJ1-3; D may be TRBD1 (6 bases). V was clipped by 5 bases and J by 7 bases, with 12 bases between them. Per the germline V gene, CDR1 is LGHDT and CDR2 is YNNKEL (reference sequence). The CDR3 spans 13 residues. CDR3: CASSTGGPNTIYF. The DNA of the CDR3 is TGTGCCAGCAGCACTGGGGGCCCCAACACCATATATTTT.

V is TRBV28 and J is TRBJ2-1; D perhaps matches TRBD2 (5 bases). CDR1 and CDR2 from the germline V gene are MDHEN and SYDVKM. The V gene lost 8 bases and the J gene lost 7 bases, with 21 bases spanning the gap. There are 15 residues in the CDR3. The CDR3 loop reads CASPHNTGTLNEQFF. The CDR3 DNA follows: TGTGCCAGCCCGCACAACACGGGAACCTTGAATGAGCAGTTCTTC.

This clone was found a few times. This chain joins TRBV5-1 and TRBJ1-3; D is undetermined. Germline lookup yields CDR1 SGHRS and CDR2 YFSETQ. Trimming removed 4 bases from V and 7 bases from J, with 15 bases in between. The CDR3 spans 14 residues. DNA for the CDR3: TGCGCCAGCAGCCCGTACAGTGATGGGAACACCATATATTTT. It codes for CASSPYSDGNTIYF.

The rearrangement links TRBV6-2 or TRBV6-3 to TRBJ2-7; TRBD2 aligns across 7 bases. Trimming took 4 bases from V and 2 from J; bases not matched to a gene: 5. The CDR3 consists of 14 residues. CDR1 is MNHEY, CDR2 SVGEGT, per germline. Here the CDR3 DNA reads TGTGCCAGCAGTTCCAGCGGGGTAACCTACGAGCAGTACTTC. Its protein is CASSSSGVTYEQYF.

This clone was counted only a few times. The chain links TRBV5-1 to TRBJ2-2; weak D call: TRBD1 (5 bases). Germline CDR1 SGHRS, CDR2 YFSETQ. The length of the CDR3 is 15 residues. V was clipped by 4 bases and J by 7 bases, with 17 bases between them. The DNA for the CDR3 is TGCGCCAGCAGCCCGACCCAGGGTGGCGGCGGGGAGCTGTTTTTT. This gives the protein CASSPTQGGGGELFF.